The present TCR beta chain was sequenced within a study of OX40 agonist ivuxolimab in advanced cancers. Germline V gene sequence: CDR1 LGHNA, CDR2 YSLEER. With V trimmed by 8 bases and J by 1 base, 7 bases remained unmatched. The CDR3 spans 15 residues. Some clones are missing from TCRdb's copy, which holds only in-frame ones; the method was immunoSEQ multiplex PCR. The sample contains 98,000 or so clones, roughly 80% of which appear only once. Material: CD4+ or CD8+ T cells sorted from blood, obtained in a trial of the OX40 agonist ivuxolimab. The chain combines TRBV4-3 with TRBJ1-4; 7 nucleotides line up with TRBD1. The source is an adult with an advanced solid tumor such as melanoma, head and neck, liver or kidney cancer. The CDR3 DNA reads TGCGCCAGCGCAGGGGGAGCCGGAACTAATGAAAAACTGTTTTTT. Amino acids: CASAGGAGTNEKLFF.